Below, one T cell receptor (beta chain) is given with its context. Its specificity is unknown. Indicated time point: week 35, safety follow-up. All doses held 300 ug of mutant IDH1 20-mer peptide, with topical imiquimod. Eight vaccinations went to patients in weeks 1, 3, 5, 7, 11, 15, 19, 23. Only in-frame clones appear in the TCRdb table, and some are missing; sequencing was by immunoSEQ multiplex PCR. The data show approximately 30,000 clones, with around 80% seen just once and around 7.6% held by the top ten. The CDR3 sequence is 14 residues long. Between the trimmed V and J ends, which lost 4 bases and 6 bases, there was a span of 15 bases. Germline CDR1 MNHEY, CDR2 SVGAGI. This sample is drawn from a study of a mutant IDH1 vaccine in newly diagnosed glioma. Looking at the study overall: Vaccines were first given 4-6 weeks after radiotherapy alone, or with temozolomide cycles.

Sequencing was performed on PBMCs, taken from a glioma patient whose treatment included an IDH1 peptide vaccine. The receptor comes from a man aged 50-60 years with glioma. The chain is built from TRBV6-5 and TRBJ1-2, with D unclear. In nucleotides, the CDR3 is TGTGCCAGCAGTTCTGGGCAGCCCCAACATGGCTACACCTTC. Its protein is CASSSGQPQHGYTF.